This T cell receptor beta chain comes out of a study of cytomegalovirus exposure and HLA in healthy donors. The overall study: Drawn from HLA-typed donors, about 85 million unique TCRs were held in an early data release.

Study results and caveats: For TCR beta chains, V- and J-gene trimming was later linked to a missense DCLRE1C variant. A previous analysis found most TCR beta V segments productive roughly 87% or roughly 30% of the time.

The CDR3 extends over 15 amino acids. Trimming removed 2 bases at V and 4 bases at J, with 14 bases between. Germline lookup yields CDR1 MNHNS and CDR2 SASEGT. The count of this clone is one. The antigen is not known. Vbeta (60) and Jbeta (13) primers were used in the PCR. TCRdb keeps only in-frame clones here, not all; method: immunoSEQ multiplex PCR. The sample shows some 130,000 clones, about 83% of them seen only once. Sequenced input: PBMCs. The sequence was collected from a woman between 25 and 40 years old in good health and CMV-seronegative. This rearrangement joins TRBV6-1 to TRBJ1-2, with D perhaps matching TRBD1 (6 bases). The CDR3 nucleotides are TGTGCCAGCAGTGAAACAGGGATCCTACGCTATGGCTACACCTTC. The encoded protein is CASSETGILRYGYTF.